This T cell receptor beta chain emerged from a study of cytomegalovirus exposure and HLA in healthy donors. Amplification used 60 Vbeta primers and 13 Jbeta primers. Method: immunoSEQ multiplex PCR; TCRdb's copy keeps in-frame clones and lacks some. The sample lists 160,000 or so clones, around 78% occurring once. Study-level points and caveats: In an earlier analysis, productive rearrangement rates for most beta V segments clustered near 87% or 30%.

As concerns this clone: The antigen is unknown.

Per the germline V gene, CDR1 is SGHTA and CDR2 is FQGNSA. This CDR3 is built from 13 residues. V dropped 5 bases and J dropped 10 bases, with 12 bases sitting between them. The sequence was obtained from a woman between 40 and 50 years old in good health and CMV-seropositive. The sample taken for sequencing was PBMCs. This chain uses TRBV7-2 with TRBJ1-6; D gene ambiguous. The CDR3 here is CASSPTGRSPLHF. In DNA, the CDR3 is TGTGCCAGCAGCCCAACGGGGAGATCACCCCTCCACTTT.